This T cell receptor beta chain was sequenced during a study of cytomegalovirus exposure and HLA in healthy donors. The CDR3 runs 14 residues. Trimming stripped 4 bases from V and 5 bases from J, with 12 bases between. Study findings and constraints: Altogether, 164 TCR beta chains were recorded as cytomegalovirus-associated.

On this clone itself: Its antigen is unknown.

PCR employed 60 Vbeta and 13 Jbeta primers. The protocol was immunoSEQ multiplex PCR, while the TCRdb copy is restricted to in-frame clones and leaves out a portion. The sample table includes tens of thousands of clones. The specimen sequenced was PBMCs. The rearrangement links TRBV5-3 to TRBJ2-2; no clear D. TRBV5-3 has ORF status, its function being uncertain. This TCR was recovered from a woman aged 55-70 years in good health and CMV-seronegative. The CDR3 loop reads CARSLRLSTGELFF. In DNA, the CDR3 is TGTGCCAGAAGCCTGAGACTTAGTACCGGGGAGCTGTTTTTT.